This T cell receptor (beta chain) was sequenced during a study of Graves' ophthalmopathy and Graves' hyperthyroidism. The study, taken as a whole, reports: Blood also harbored most expanded thyroid clonotypes above 0.001 frequency.

As concerns this clonotype: Its antigen is currently unknown.

Germline CDR1 reads SEHNR; CDR2 reads FQNEAQ (reference sequence). The CDR3 consists of 16 residues. V was cut by 1 base and J by 9 bases, with 19 bases left in between. Exclusion applied to patients with other autoimmune diseases, uncontrolled infections, pregnancy or lactation. TCR beta CDR3 amplification used RNA transcripts. Second-round multiplex PCR followed a first-round RT-PCR using HTBI primers. TCRdb passed the multiplex PCR reads through MiXCR, listing each CDR3 protein once. This repertoire shows approximately 1.2 million distinct CDR3 sequences, 36% found once; its top ten account for roughly 10%.

The source is an adult man with Graves' hyperthyroidism. The chain joins TRBV7-9 to TRBJ1-5; D perhaps matches TRBD1 (5 bases). The sample taken for sequencing was peripheral blood or thyroid tissue (not recorded which). CDR3 coding DNA: TGTGCCAGCAGCTTAGTGGGAGGGCAGGGTTCTCCGCCCCAGCATTTT. Translating gives CASSLVGGQGSPPQHF.